One and the same sample provided the 27 T cell receptor beta chains below, sequenced in a study of blood T cell repertoires in COVID-19 (TCRdb year 2020). Libraries were made using the immunoSEQ multiplex PCR assay. Held by TCRdb, this immuneACCESS table contains in-frame sequences only and omits some clones. Under half of the omission traces to an unresolved V gene where checked; the cause of the rest is unknown. Here the sample has fewer than 400,000 clones; about 85% occur a single time. The ten most abundant clones make up about 3.6% of the sample. Specimen: peripheral blood. Receptors were obtained from a woman aged 18-29 years with acute or convalescent COVID-19.

The chain joins TRBV4-2 to TRBJ1-1; 9 bases are a match to TRBD1. V gave up 6 bases and J gave up 7 bases; unmatched junction bases: 3. The CDR3 consists of 12 residues. Per germline, CDR1 LGHNA and CDR2 YNFKEQ. The CDR3 DNA reads TGTGCCAGCAGACAGGGGGCGAGTGAAGCTTTCTTT. This gives the protein CASRQGASEAFF.

This chain uses TRBV29-1 with TRBJ1-5; unclear D gene. This CDR3 has 13 amino acids. The V end lost 7 bases, the J end lost 0 bases, and 10 bases lay between the germline ends. Germline V gives CDR1 SQVTM, CDR2 ANQGSEA. The CDR3 sequence: CSAQRDSNQPQHF. The CDR3 DNA reads as TGCAGCGCCCAGCGGGATAGCAATCAGCCCCAGCATTTT. The entire variable domain, with the rest obtained from reference TRBV29-1 and TRBJ1-5, is as follows: SAVISQKPSRDICQRGTSLTIQCQVDSQVTMMFWYRQQPGQSLTLIATANQGSEATYESGFVIDKFPISRPNLTFSTLTVSNMSPEDSSIYLCSAQRDSNQPQHFGDGTRLSIL.

The gene calls are TRBV2 and TRBJ2-7; the D is unclear. The V end lost 5 bases, the J end lost 3 bases, and 5 bases lay between the germline ends. Germline assignment: CDR1 SNHLY and CDR2 FYNNEI. CDR3 size: 11 residues. The CDR3 DNA is TGTGCCAGCAGTAACTACTACGAGCAGTACTTC. Translated, it gives CASSNYYEQYF.

The count of this clone is one. This chain connects TRBV15 to TRBJ1-1, with TRBD1 identical over 9 bases. V lost 8 bases to trimming and J lost 1 base; unmatched junction nucleotides: 2. CDR1 is LNHNV, CDR2 YYDKDF, per germline (reference sequence). This CDR3 region has 13 residues. CDR3 amino acids: CATSGQGNTEAFF. In DNA form, the CDR3 reads TGTGCCACCTCGGGACAGGGGAACACTGAAGCTTTCTTT.

This clone was seen more than once but under ten times. V gene TRBV28 combines with J gene TRBJ1-5; tentatively, D is TRBD1 (5 bases). Germline loops: CDR1 MDHEN, CDR2 SYDVKM. The V and J ends lost 4 bases and 2 bases respectively, with 12 bases between them. CDR3 length: 15 residues. CDR3 sequence: CASSSGGEGNQPQHF. The CDR3 bases are TGTGCCAGCAGTTCGGGAGGGGAGGGCAATCAGCCCCAGCATTTT.

The V gene is TRBV6-4, the J gene TRBJ2-1; 12 bases align to TRBD2. Germline CDR1 and CDR2: MRHNA and SNTAGT. V shed 0 bases, J shed 6 bases, and the junction held 0 bases outside the gene matches. This CDR3 has 15 amino acids. The CDR3 loop is CASSDSTSGSNEQFF. The DNA for the CDR3 is TGTGCCAGCAGTGACTCGACTAGCGGGAGCAATGAGCAGTTCTTC.

The J gene is TRBJ2-7, the V gene TRBV4-1; TRBD1 might be the D (6 bases). This CDR3 has 14 amino acids. V lost 0 bases to trimming and J lost 4 bases, with 10 bases between them. CDR1 and CDR2 (germline): MGHRA, YSYEKL. CDR3 region: CASSQDNRDYEQYF. CDR3 bases: TGCGCCAGCAGCCAAGACAACAGGGATTACGAGCAGTACTTC.

This rearrangement joins TRBV9 to TRBJ1-6, with D hard to call. The CDR3 is 12 amino acids. Germline V gene lookup returns CDR1 SGDLS and CDR2 YYNGEE. Trimming left V 4 bases short and J 10 bases short, with 9 bases between. CDR3 sequence: CASSQAGSPLHF. DNA of the CDR3: TGTGCCAGCAGCCAAGCGGGGTCACCCCTCCACTTT.

The V and J genes are TRBV7-2 and TRBJ1-6; D gene uncertain. Germline CDR1 and CDR2: SGHTA and FQGNSA. With 11 bases removed from V and 0 bases from J, the gap between germline ends came to 17 bases. CDR3 length equals 16 residues. The chain's CDR3 is CAATMETSSYNSPLHF. The CDR3 coding sequence is TGTGCCGCCACAATGGAGACGAGCTCCTATAATTCACCCCTCCACTTT.

The chain's CDR3 is CSASRGRAYNEQFF. The CDR3 bases are TGCAGTGCCAGTAGGGGGCGCGCCTACAATGAGCAGTTCTTC. The V and J genes are TRBV20-1 and TRBJ2-1; 7 bases align to TRBD1. Germline V CDR1 and CDR2: DFQATT, SNEGSKA (reference sequence). Trimming took 6 bases from V and 2 from J; bases not matched to a gene: 7. The length of the CDR3 is 14 residues.

The chain carries TRBV5-1 and TRBJ2-2; D is ambiguous. Germline CDR1 SGHRS, CDR2 YFSETQ. This CDR3 is 15 amino acids long. V gave up 0 bases and J gave up 3 bases, with 9 bases separating them. The CDR3 sequence is CASSLESSDTGELFF. CDR3 nucleotide sequence: TGCGCCAGCAGCTTGGAGAGTTCCGACACCGGGGAGCTGTTTTTT.

The V gene is TRBV5-5, the J gene TRBJ1-2, with 9 nucleotides matching TRBD1. CDR3 length: 15 amino acids. CDR1 SGHKS and CDR2 YYEKEE come from the germline V gene (reference sequence). The J segment lost 2 bases and the V segment lost 5 bases, leaving 7 bases of the junction unmatched. The CDR3, as DNA: TGTGCCAGCAGAAATACCGGGACAGGGAACTATGGCTACACCTTC. Amino acids: CASRNTGTGNYGYTF.

The genes are TRBV15 and TRBJ2-3; TRBD1 might be the D (6 bases). CDR1 is LNHNV and CDR2 is YYDKDF in the germline V gene (reference sequence). The germline V and J ends were trimmed by 1 base and 2 bases, with 10 bases remaining between them. This CDR3 region has 15 residues. The CDR3 coding sequence is TGTGCCACCAGCAGAGGACAGGTGGTCACAGATACGCAGTATTTT. Its translation is CATSRGQVVTDTQYF.

The gene calls are TRBV15 and TRBJ1-1; 7 bases are shared with TRBD1. This CDR3 has 14 residues. The trim removed 5 bases at V and 4 bases at J, leaving 7 bases unmatched. CDR1 LNHNV and CDR2 YYDKDF come from the germline V gene (reference sequence). This CDR3 reads CATSRPNRGTEAFF. Here the CDR3 DNA reads TGTGCCACCAGCCGACCAAACAGGGGCACTGAAGCTTTCTTT.

This rearrangement joins TRBV7-9 to TRBJ1-2, with TRBD1 matching 7 bases. V lost 4 bases and J lost 8; bases outside the gene matches: 7. This CDR3 comprises 13 residues. CDR1 and CDR2 from the germline V gene are SEHNR and FQNEAQ (reference sequence). This CDR3 is CASSSRQGLGYTF. Written as DNA, the CDR3 is TGTGCCAGCAGCTCTCGACAGGGCCTCGGCTACACCTTC.

V and J are TRBV4-1 and TRBJ1-2; D remains ambiguous. Trimming cost V 1 base and J 4 bases, with 10 bases left between them. Germline CDR1 MGHRA, CDR2 YSYEKL. This CDR3 spans 14 amino acids. The DNA for the CDR3 is TGCGCCAGCAGCCAAGTGTATAACAGCTATGGCTACACCTTC. This translates into CASSQVYNSYGYTF.

The V call is TRBV28, the J call TRBJ2-5, with TRBD2 as a possible D gene (6 bases). The CDR3 consists of 15 residues. CDR1 MDHEN and CDR2 SYDVKM come from the germline V gene. Trimming took 4 bases from V and 5 from J, leaving 17 bases between them. CDR3 sequence: CASSSTAVEGETQYF. The CDR3 nucleotides are TGTGCCAGCAGTTCCACCGCGGTGGAGGGGGAGACCCAGTACTTC.

This chain connects TRBV3-1 (or the pseudogene TRBV3-2) to TRBJ1-2; weak D call: TRBD1 (6 bases). The germline V gene encodes CDR1 LGHDT and CDR2 YNNKEL (reference sequence). The CDR3 sequence is 13 residues long. Trimming took off 3 bases at V and 6 bases at J, with 11 bases between the two ends. The CDR3 loop reads CASSQVRGDGYTF. In nucleotides, the CDR3 is TGTGCCAGCAGCCAGGTCAGGGGCGATGGCTACACCTTC.

The chain recombines TRBV6-1 with TRBJ1-1, with 7 bases identical to TRBD1. This CDR3 contains 14 residues. Germline lookup yields CDR1 MNHNS and CDR2 SASEGT. Germline trimming cut 2 bases from V and 2 bases from J; bases unmatched to any gene: 2. The CDR3 sequence is CASSENRGNTEAFF. The CDR3 coding sequence is TGTGCCAGCAGTGAAAACAGGGGAAACACTGAAGCTTTCTTT.

The V and J genes are TRBV7-3 and TRBJ2-2, with TRBD1 matching over 12 bases. Per germline, CDR1 SGHTA and CDR2 FQGTGA. J lost 7 bases, V lost 8 bases, and 14 bases had no gene match. This CDR3 contains 17 residues. CDR3 loop: CASSLGTGQGAGGELFF. CDR3 DNA sequence: TGTGCCAGCTCCCTAGGGACGGGACAGGGGGCCGGCGGGGAGCTGTTTTTT.

The gene calls are TRBV9 and TRBJ1-2; D remains ambiguous. CDR1 is SGDLS and CDR2 is YYNGEE in the germline V gene. V was clipped by 0 bases and J by 0 bases, with 12 bases between them. The CDR3 runs 16 residues. CDR3 coding DNA: TGTGCCAGCAGCGTAGCCCCCGCCGGGGCTAACTATGGCTACACCTTC. This encodes CASSVAPAGANYGYTF.

The chain combines TRBV5-1 with TRBJ2-5; 7 bases fit TRBD1. J lost 0 bases, V lost 4 bases, and 9 bases had no gene match. Germline assignment: CDR1 SGHRS and CDR2 YFSETQ. The CDR3 covers 16 residues. The CDR3 sequence is CASSDPGTVYQETQYF. The CDR3 bases are TGCGCCAGCAGCGATCCCGGGACAGTATACCAAGAGACCCAGTACTTC.

The chain is built from TRBV5-4 and TRBJ2-5; D gene uncertain. Germline lookup yields CDR1 SGHNT and CDR2 YYREEE (reference sequence). This CDR3 contains 12 residues. V was clipped by 2 bases and J by 2 bases, with 4 bases between them. Here the CDR3 reads CASSLAQETQYF. Written as DNA, the CDR3 is TGTGCCAGCAGCTTAGCGCAAGAGACCCAGTACTTC.

The chain combines TRBV19 with TRBJ2-5; D is possibly TRBD1 (6 bases). Germline CDR1 is LNHDA and CDR2 is SQIVND (reference sequence). The CDR3 has 15 amino acids. V was clipped by 3 bases and J by 6 bases, with 17 bases between them. This chain's CDR3 is CASSMIGGQRQTQYF. CDR3 DNA sequence: TGTGCCAGTAGTATGATAGGTGGACAGCGGCAGACCCAGTACTTC. Together with reference TRBV19 and TRBJ2-5, the CDR3 gives the full variable domain: DGGITQSPKYLFRKEGQNVTLSCEQNLNHDAMYWYRQDPGQGLRLIYYSQIVNDFQKGDIAEGYSVSREKKESFPLTVTSAQKNPTAFYLCASSMIGGQRQTQYFGPGTRLLVL.

The chain uses TRBV7-2 and TRBJ2-7; tentatively, D is TRBD2 (5 bases). The V end lost 1 base, the J end lost 2 bases, and 21 bases lay between the germline ends. CDR3 length: 18 amino acids. Per the germline V gene, CDR1 is SGHTA and CDR2 is FQGNSA. CDR3 amino acids: CASSLVLGERFAPYEQYF. The CDR3 bases are TGTGCCAGCAGCTTAGTGCTCGGGGAGCGGTTCGCCCCCTACGAGCAGTACTTC.

This chain links TRBV5-1 with TRBJ2-5; D remains unclear. This CDR3 is built from 13 residues. The germline V and J ends were trimmed by 2 bases and 0 bases, with 5 bases remaining between them. The V gene's germline CDR1 is SGHRS and CDR2 YFSETQ. The CDR3: CASSFPYQETQYF. The CDR3 DNA reads as TGCGCCAGCAGCTTTCCGTACCAAGAGACCCAGTACTTC.

The chain employs TRBV7-3 and TRBJ1-6; tentative D call: TRBD1 (5 bases). The CDR3 loop spans 14 amino acids. The V gene's germline CDR1 is SGHTA and CDR2 FQGTGA. The ends were cut back, 1 base at V and 10 bases at J, with 11 bases in the middle. The CDR3 loop is CASSLILGGSPLHF. In DNA, the CDR3 is TGTGCCAGCAGCTTAATCTTGGGGGGGTCACCCCTCCACTTT.